This TCR beta chain was observed in a study of siplizumab effects on memory and regulatory T cells. Profiling relied on immunoSEQ multiplex PCR, and the TCRdb table lists in-frame clones only, not all of them. The repertoire holds 100,000 or so clones, with 85% to 95% as singletons. The CDR3 is 16 residues long. Germline-derived CDR1 and CDR2 are SNHLY and FYNNEI. The V segment lost 2 bases and the J segment 5 bases; nucleotides outside the gene matches: 7. What was sequenced was Tregs sorted from blood. This receptor was obtained from a human donor in good health. The rearrangement joins TRBV2 to TRBJ2-5; 11 positions agree with TRBD2. The CDR3 loop reads CASSEFTSGRLETQYF. CDR3 coding DNA: TGTGCCAGCAGTGAATTCACTAGCGGGAGATTGGAGACCCAGTACTTC.